Shown below are 10 T cell receptor beta chains from a single sample sequenced in a study of cytomegalovirus exposure and HLA in healthy donors. The PCR used 60 Vbeta and 13 Jbeta primers. Clones were sequenced by immunoSEQ multiplex PCR, and TCRdb holds only the in-frame ones, with some missing. Among 100,000 to 150,000 clones listed, around four fifths were seen once. What was sequenced was PBMCs. These receptors came from a man between 40 and 49 years old in good health and CMV-seronegative.

This chain links TRBV20-1 with TRBJ2-7, with D possibly TRBD2 on 7 matching bases. The CDR3 sequence is 10 residues long. Trimming removed 3 bases from V and 9 bases from J, with 9 bases in between. CDR1 and CDR2 (germline): DFQATT, SNEGSKA (reference sequence). The CDR3 coding sequence is TGCAGTGCTAGCGCGGGGGCGCAGTACTTC. Amino acid sequence: CSASAGAQYF.

This clone appeared once. This chain joins TRBV30 and TRBJ1-5; 8 positions match TRBD1. V was clipped by 3 bases and J by 6 bases; unmatched bases: 4. From germline, CDR1 is GTSNPN and CDR2 SVGIG (reference sequence). The CDR3 has 13 residues. The CDR3 region has the DNA TGTGCCTGGAGCCCCAGGGGGCTTCAGCCCCAGCATTTT. Translation gives CAWSPRGLQPQHF.

The chain combines TRBV7-2 with TRBJ2-7, with D perhaps matching TRBD1 (8 bases). The CDR3 loop spans 14 amino acids. The germline gives CDR1 SGHTA, CDR2 FQGNSA. The ends were cut back, 5 bases at V and 7 bases at J, with 18 bases in the middle. DNA of the CDR3: TGTGCCAGCAGCCGGCCCAGCGGGACAGGTGAGCAGTACTTC. This gives the protein CASSRPSGTGEQYF. The full variable domain, with the rest looked up from reference TRBV7-2 and TRBJ2-7, is GAGVSQSPSNKVTEKGKDVELRCDPISGHTALYWYRQSLGQGLEFLIYFQGNSAPDKSGLPSDRFSAERTGGSVSTLTIQRTQQEDSAVYLCASSRPSGTGEQYFGPGTRLTVT.

This clone has only one observation. V gene TRBV20-1 combines with J gene TRBJ1-4, with no clear D. Germline CDR1 reads DFQATT; CDR2 reads SNEGSKA (reference sequence). Trimming took off 3 bases at V and 8 bases at J, with 4 bases between the two ends. The length of the CDR3 is 10 residues. CDR3 sequence reads: CSASAEKLFF. CDR3 sequence (DNA): TGCAGTGCTAGCGCGGAAAAACTGTTTTTT.

There are a few counts of this clone. The genes are TRBV21-1 and TRBJ2-6; TRBD2, the table's D call, was not compared with the DNA. TRBV21-1 is described as a pseudogene. This CDR3 has 12 residues. DNA for the CDR3: TGTGCCGGGACTTATGGGGCCAACGTCCTGACTTTC. Protein sequence: CAGTYGANVLTF.

This chain connects TRBV9 to TRBJ1-3; D not certain. Trimming left V 0 bases short and J 0 bases short, with 10 bases between. CDR3 length: 16 amino acids. Germline loops: CDR1 SGDLS, CDR2 YYNGEE. CDR3 residues: CASSVVPGGSGNTIYF. The CDR3 coding sequence is TGTGCCAGCAGCGTAGTCCCGGGAGGCTCTGGAAACACCATATATTTT.

This chain connects TRBV13 to TRBJ2-3, with a weak D call TRBD2 (6 bases). This CDR3 comprises 20 residues. The germline V and J ends were trimmed by 2 bases and 0 bases, with 24 bases remaining between them. In germline, CDR1 is PRHDT, CDR2 FYEKMQ (reference sequence). CDR3 sequence: CASSLYVRRRGKSSTDTQYF. Written as DNA, the CDR3 is TGTGCCAGCAGCTTATACGTTCGTCGTCGGGGGAAGTCTAGCACAGATACGCAGTATTTT.

This clone has a handful of counts. The chain is built from TRBV5-1 and TRBJ2-6; the match to TRBD2 covers 12 bases. The CDR3 spans 21 residues. CDR1 and CDR2 (germline): SGHRS, YFSETQ. V was clipped by 0 bases and J by 2 bases; unmatched bases: 12. DNA of the CDR3: TGCGCCAGCAGCTTGGCCCCGACCCGACTAGCGGGAGTTCCTGGGGCCAACGTCCTGACTTTC. It yields the protein CASSLAPTRLAGVPGANVLTF.

The V call is TRBV29-1, the J call TRBJ2-6; tentative D call: TRBD2 (6 bases). V was pared by 7 bases and J by 2 bases, with 15 bases between. CDR3 length: 15 residues. Germline V gene sequence: CDR1 SQVTM, CDR2 ANQGSEA. CDR3 residues: CSALGGKTGANVLTF. CDR3 bases: TGCAGCGCCTTAGGAGGGAAGACTGGGGCCAACGTCCTGACTTTC.

The V call is TRBV29-1, the J call TRBJ1-1, with a weak D call TRBD1 (6 bases). The CDR3 runs 12 residues. Looked up from germline, CDR1 is SQVTM and CDR2 is ANQGSEA. CDR3 loop: CSTGPLNTEAFF. The DNA for the CDR3 is TGCAGTACAGGGCCGTTGAACACTGAAGCTTTCTTT.